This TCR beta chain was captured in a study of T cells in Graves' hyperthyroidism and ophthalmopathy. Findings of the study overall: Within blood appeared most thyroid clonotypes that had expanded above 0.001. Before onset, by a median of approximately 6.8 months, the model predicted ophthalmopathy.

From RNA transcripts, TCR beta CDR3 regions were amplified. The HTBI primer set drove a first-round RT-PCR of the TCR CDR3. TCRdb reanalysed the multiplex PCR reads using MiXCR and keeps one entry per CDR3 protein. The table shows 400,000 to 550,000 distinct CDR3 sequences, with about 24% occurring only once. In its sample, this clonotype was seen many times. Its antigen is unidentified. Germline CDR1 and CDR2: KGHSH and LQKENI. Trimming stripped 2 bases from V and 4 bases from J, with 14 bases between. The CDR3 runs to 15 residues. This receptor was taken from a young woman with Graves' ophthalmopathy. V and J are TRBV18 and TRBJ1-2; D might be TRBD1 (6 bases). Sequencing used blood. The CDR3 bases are TGTGCCAGCTCACCAAATTTCGGGGGCAGCTATGGCTACACCTTC. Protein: CASSPNFGGSYGYTF.